The 17 T cell receptor beta chains below were found in one sample sequenced in a study of post-analysis software for immune sequencing data. Study results and limitations: The five TRBV segments detected at higher frequency in patients than in controls included TRBV5-6, TRBV5-1 and TRBV20-1.

These receptors' targets are unknown. Unique molecular identifiers were carried by the TCR beta cDNA libraries. One entry per CDR3 protein, called by TCRdb with MiXCR from the PCR reads. The sample shows approximately 180,000 distinct CDR3 sequences, about 29% of them seen only once. Sequenced input: blood. The receptors were gathered from a girl aged 5 to 17 with multiple sclerosis.

The sample holds a few counts of this clonotype. V usage is TRBV12-3 or TRBV12-4 and J usage is TRBJ2-1; 10 bases match TRBD1. V trimming: 5 bases; J trimming: 10 bases; junction bases outside the gene matches: 20. The CDR3 loop spans 18 amino acids. CDR3: CASSPRLPIRQGAYEQFF. The CDR3 bases are TGTGCCAGCAGTCCCCGTTTACCGATAAGACAGGGGGCCTACGAGCAGTTCTTC.

As for this clonotype: The junction does not match germline at one end; this may be a read error. The chain couples TRBV20-1 to TRBJ2-7; the D call may be TRBD1 or TRBD2 (5 bases each). The end of the DNA aligns better with TRBJ2-5, so the J call may be wrong. The V gene's germline CDR1 is DFQATT and CDR2 SNEGSKA (reference sequence). The CDR3 is made up of 13 amino acids. The CDR3 sequence is CGAGRDGQETQYF. For the CDR3, the DNA is TGCGGTGCTGGTCGGGACGGCCAGGAGACCCAGTACTTC.

This clonotype was observed at least ten times. The chain joins TRBV29-1 to TRBJ2-7; TRBD2 aligns across 8 bases. The germline CDR1 and CDR2 sequences are SQVTM and ANQGSEA. The CDR3 loop spans 13 amino acids. V dropped 7 bases and J dropped 3; count of bases not matched to a gene: 8. CDR3 in amino acids: CSALSGGYYEQYF. CDR3 coding DNA: TGCAGCGCCCTAAGCGGGGGTTACTACGAGCAGTACTTC.

Only a few counts were recorded for this clonotype. The chain links TRBV20-1 to TRBJ1-2; 12 nucleotides agree with TRBD1. Germline lookup yields CDR1 DFQATT and CDR2 SNEGSKA (reference sequence). Unmatched junction bases numbered 5, after V lost 6 bases and J lost 6 bases. The CDR3 sequence is 13 residues long. The CDR3 is CSAWGQGADGYTF. The CDR3 region has the DNA TGCAGTGCCTGGGGACAGGGGGCGGATGGCTACACCTTC.

There are a few counts of this clonotype. V and J are TRBV18 and TRBJ1-1; 7 nucleotides match TRBD1. The CDR3 has 12 residues. CDR1 and CDR2 (germline): KGHSH, LQKENI. The ends lost 3 bases at V and 10 bases at J; junction bases unmatched: 5. As DNA, the CDR3 is TGTGCCAGCTCACCCCAGGGGGGGCGAGCTTTCTTT. This gives the protein CASSPQGGRAFF.

This clonotype was detected many times. The rearrangement uses TRBV5-5 and TRBJ1-2; the match to TRBD1 covers 8 bases. V shed 3 bases, J shed 5 bases, and the junction held 18 bases outside the gene matches. This CDR3 contains 18 residues. From germline, CDR1 is SGHKS and CDR2 YYEKEE (reference sequence). The CDR3 loop is CASSSYVPSDRVNYGYTF. The CDR3 region has the DNA TGTGCCAGCAGCTCTTATGTCCCCTCGGACAGGGTAAATTATGGCTACACCTTC.

Comment on this clonotype: A much larger clone differs by one base, so this may be a read error. The rearrangement uses TRBV24-1 and TRBJ2-7; D perhaps matches TRBD1 (6 bases). Per the germline V gene, CDR1 is KGHDR and CDR2 is SFDVKD. The CDR3 extends over 14 amino acids. The germline V and J ends were trimmed by 12 bases and 0 bases, with 17 bases remaining between them. This chain's CDR3 is CAAPRLDSSYEQYF. In nucleotides, the CDR3 is TGTGCCGCTCCCCGGCTGGACAGCTCCTACGAGCAGTACTTC.

The chain employs TRBV7-9 and TRBJ2-3; the D gene is possibly TRBD2 (5 bases). The ends were cut back, 5 bases at V and 2 bases at J, with 14 bases in the middle. The CDR3 runs 15 residues. Germline V gene data show CDR1 as SEHNR and CDR2 as FQNEAQ (reference sequence). The DNA for the CDR3 is TGTGCCAGCAGCCGACGAGCGGATTTCACAGATACGCAGTATTTT. This gives the protein CASSRRADFTDTQYF.

This clonotype was observed at least ten times. This sequence joins TRBV28 and TRBJ2-1, with D uncertain. In germline, CDR1 is MDHEN, CDR2 SYDVKM. V was cut by 6 bases and J by 2 bases, with 8 bases left in between. This CDR3 is built from 13 residues. The CDR3, as DNA: TGTGCCAGCAGGGGCAGCGCCTACAATGAGCAGTTCTTC. This encodes CASRGSAYNEQFF. Full variable domain (remainder filled in from reference TRBV28 and TRBJ2-1): DVKVTQSSRYLVKRTGEKVFLECVQDMDHENMFWYRQDPGLGLRLIYFSYDVKMKEKGDIPEGYSVSREKKERFSLILESASTNQTSMYLCASRGSAYNEQFFGPGTRLTVL.

This clonotype was seen repeatedly, ten times or more. V and J are TRBV25-1 and TRBJ2-7; no clear D gene. Germline lookup yields CDR1 MGHDK and CDR2 SYGVNS. The CDR3 loop spans 16 amino acids. Trimming pared 10 bases from V and 2 bases from J, leaving 24 bases between. The CDR3 DNA reads as TGTGCCATCCCTAGGACGCCTACCCCCCCTCCCTACGAGCAGTACTTC. This translates into CAIPRTPTPPPYEQYF.

This clonotype was observed at least ten times. The chain links TRBV4-1 to TRBJ2-1; D is undetermined. The CDR3 contains 15 residues. Per the germline V gene, CDR1 is MGHRA and CDR2 is YSYEKL. V dropped 4 bases and J dropped 2 bases, with 12 bases sitting between them. CDR3 amino acids: CASSRGSDPYNEQFF. In nucleotides, the CDR3 is TGCGCCAGCAGCCGAGGATCCGACCCCTACAATGAGCAGTTCTTC.

This clonotype came up many times. The chain links TRBV10-3 to TRBJ2-5, with D possibly matching TRBD2 (5 bases). Germline V gene lookup returns CDR1 ENHRY and CDR2 SYGVKD. This CDR3 spans 11 amino acids. V gave up 10 bases and J gave up 6 bases, with 12 bases separating them. CDR3 in DNA: TGTGCCACCCGGGGTACCCAGACCCAGTACTTC. This translates into CATRGTQTQYF.

This clonotype was counted at least ten times. This chain joins TRBV7-2 and TRBJ1-1; TRBD1 matches 7 bases. Germline V lookup: CDR1 SGHTA, CDR2 FQGNSA. After removal of 2 bases from V and 0 bases from J, the junction contained 3 bases not matched to a gene. The CDR3 spans 15 residues. CDR3 coding DNA: TGTGCCAGCAGCTTACACAGGGGATTGAACACTGAAGCTTTCTTT. Protein product: CASSLHRGLNTEAFF.

This clonotype was recorded at least ten times. This chain links TRBV20-1 with TRBJ2-1; the D call may be TRBD1 or TRBD2 (5 bases each). CDR1 DFQATT and CDR2 SNEGSKA come from the germline V gene (reference sequence). V was shortened by 4 bases and J by 8 bases, with 9 bases between the two germline ends. CDR3 length: 11 amino acids. CDR3 nucleotide sequence: TGCAGTGCTACCAGGGAGTATGAGCAGTTCTTC. Its translation is CSATREYEQFF.

As regards this clonotype: A much larger clone lies one base from this, so it may be a read error. This chain links TRBV12-3 or TRBV12-4 with TRBJ1-2, with D hard to call. The CDR3 covers 14 residues. Trimming removed 4 bases from V and 6 bases from J, with 15 bases in between. The CDR3, as DNA: TGTGCCAGCAGTTGGGTCATTCGGACCCATGGCTACACCTTC. It specifies CASSWVIRTHGYTF.

The table lists this clonotype with many counts. The chain couples TRBV10-3 to TRBJ2-7; TRBD2 matches 9 bases. This CDR3 has 15 residues. The V segment lost 6 bases and the J segment 0 bases; nucleotides outside the gene matches: 6. Germline CDR1 is ENHRY and CDR2 is SYGVKD. The DNA of the CDR3 is TGTGCCATCAGCCCGACTAGCGGCAGCTCCTACGAGCAGTACTTC. This sequence encodes CAISPTSGSSYEQYF.

The chain couples TRBV30 to TRBJ1-2; D is ambiguous. This CDR3 has 13 amino acids. Germline loops: CDR1 GTSNPN, CDR2 SVGIG (reference sequence). Trimming pared 2 bases from V and 0 bases from J, leaving 7 bases between. DNA for the CDR3: TGTGCCTGGAGTCACTTGACTAACTATGGCTACACCTTC. Residues: CAWSHLTNYGYTF.